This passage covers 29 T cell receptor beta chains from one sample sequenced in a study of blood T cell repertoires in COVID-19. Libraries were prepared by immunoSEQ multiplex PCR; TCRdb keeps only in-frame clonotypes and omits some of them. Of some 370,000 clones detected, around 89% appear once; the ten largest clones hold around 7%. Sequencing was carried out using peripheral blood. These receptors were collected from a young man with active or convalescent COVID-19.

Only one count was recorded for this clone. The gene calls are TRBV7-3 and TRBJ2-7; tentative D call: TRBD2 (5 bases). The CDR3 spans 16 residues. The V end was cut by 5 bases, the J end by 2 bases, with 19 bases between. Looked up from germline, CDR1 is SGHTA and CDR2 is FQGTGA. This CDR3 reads CASSPGLGSRTYEQYF. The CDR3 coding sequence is TGTGCCAGCAGCCCGGGATTAGGCTCCCGGACCTACGAGCAGTACTTC.

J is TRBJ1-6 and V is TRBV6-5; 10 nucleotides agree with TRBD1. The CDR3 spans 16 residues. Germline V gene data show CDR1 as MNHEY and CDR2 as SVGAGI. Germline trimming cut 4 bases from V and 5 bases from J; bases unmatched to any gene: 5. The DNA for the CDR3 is TGTGCCAGCAGTTCCGGGGACAGGGGCCATAATTCACCCCTCCACTTT. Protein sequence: CASSSGDRGHNSPLHF.

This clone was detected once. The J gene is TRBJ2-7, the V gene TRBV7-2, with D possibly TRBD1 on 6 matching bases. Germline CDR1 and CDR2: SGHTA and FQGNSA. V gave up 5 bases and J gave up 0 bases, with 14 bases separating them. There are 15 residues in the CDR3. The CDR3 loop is CASSIQGHSSYEQYF. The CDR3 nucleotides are TGTGCCAGCAGCATCCAGGGACATTCCTCCTACGAGCAGTACTTC.

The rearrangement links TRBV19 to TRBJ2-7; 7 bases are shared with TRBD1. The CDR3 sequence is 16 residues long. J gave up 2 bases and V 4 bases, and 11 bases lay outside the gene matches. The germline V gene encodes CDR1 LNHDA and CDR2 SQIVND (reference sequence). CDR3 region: CASSSPPGTVPYEQYF. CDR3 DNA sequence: TGTGCCAGTAGTAGCCCCCCCGGGACAGTGCCCTACGAGCAGTACTTC. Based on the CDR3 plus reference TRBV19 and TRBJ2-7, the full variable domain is DGGITQSPKYLFRKEGQNVTLSCEQNLNHDAMYWYRQDPGQGLRLIYYSQIVNDFQKGDIAEGYSVSREKKESFPLTVTSAQKNPTAFYLCASSSPPGTVPYEQYFGPGTRLTVT.

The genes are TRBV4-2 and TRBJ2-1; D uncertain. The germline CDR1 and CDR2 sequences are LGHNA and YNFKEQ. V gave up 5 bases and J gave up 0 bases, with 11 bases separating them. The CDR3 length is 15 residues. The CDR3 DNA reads TGTGCCAGCAGCGTGGAGACTCTCTCCTACAATGAGCAGTTCTTC. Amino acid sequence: CASSVETLSYNEQFF.

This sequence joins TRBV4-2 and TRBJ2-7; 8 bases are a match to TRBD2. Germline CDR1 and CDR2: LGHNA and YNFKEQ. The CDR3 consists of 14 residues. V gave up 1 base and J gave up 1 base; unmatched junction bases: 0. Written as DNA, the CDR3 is TGTGCCAGCAGCCAAGGCGGGGGGTCCTACGAGCAGTACTTC. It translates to CASSQGGGSYEQYF.

The CDR3 DNA follows: TGTGCCAGCAGCCAGGGGCATGAGCAGTTCTTC. Amino acid sequence: CASSQGHEQFF. The chain has TRBV5-8 and TRBJ2-1; tentative D call: TRBD1 (6 bases). This CDR3 is built from 11 residues. V lost 4 bases, J lost 8 bases, and 7 bases lay in between. In germline, CDR1 is SGHTS, CDR2 YDEGEE.

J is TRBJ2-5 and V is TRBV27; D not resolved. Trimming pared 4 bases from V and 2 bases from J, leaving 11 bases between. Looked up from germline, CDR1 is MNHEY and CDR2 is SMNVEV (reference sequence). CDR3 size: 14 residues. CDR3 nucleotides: TGTGCCAGCAGTTACGTTGCGGAACAAGAGACCCAGTACTTC. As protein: CASSYVAEQETQYF.

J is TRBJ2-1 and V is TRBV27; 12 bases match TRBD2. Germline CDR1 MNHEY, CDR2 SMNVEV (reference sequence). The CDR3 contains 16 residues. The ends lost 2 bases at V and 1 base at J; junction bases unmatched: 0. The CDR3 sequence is CASSLGTSGSYNEQFF. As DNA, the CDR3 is TGTGCCAGCAGTTTAGGGACTAGCGGGTCCTACAATGAGCAGTTCTTC.

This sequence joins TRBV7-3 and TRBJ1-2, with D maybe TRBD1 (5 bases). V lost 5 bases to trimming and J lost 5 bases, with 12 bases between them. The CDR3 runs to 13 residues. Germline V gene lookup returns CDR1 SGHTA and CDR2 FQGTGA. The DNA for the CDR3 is TGTGCCAGCAGCCCTGGGGCGGAGTATGGCTACACCTTC. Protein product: CASSPGAEYGYTF.

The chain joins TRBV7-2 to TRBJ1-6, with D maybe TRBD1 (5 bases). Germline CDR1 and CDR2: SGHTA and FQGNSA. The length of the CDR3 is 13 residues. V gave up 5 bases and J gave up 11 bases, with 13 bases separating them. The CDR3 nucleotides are TGTGCCAGCAGCGTACCAGGGATCACACCCCTCCACTTT. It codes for CASSVPGITPLHF.

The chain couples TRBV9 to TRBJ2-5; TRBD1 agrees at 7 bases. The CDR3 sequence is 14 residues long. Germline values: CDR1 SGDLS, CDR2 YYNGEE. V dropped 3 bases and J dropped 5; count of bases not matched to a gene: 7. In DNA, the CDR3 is TGTGCCAGCAGCGCCCAACAGGGACAGGAGACCCAGTACTTC. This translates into CASSAQQGQETQYF.

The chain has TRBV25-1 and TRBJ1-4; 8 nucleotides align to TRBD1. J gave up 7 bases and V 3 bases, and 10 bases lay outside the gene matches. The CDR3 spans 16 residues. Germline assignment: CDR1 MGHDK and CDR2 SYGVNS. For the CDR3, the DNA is TGTGCCAGCAGTGACCCTGGCAGGGGGCGGGGTGAAAAACTGTTTTTT. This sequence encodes CASSDPGRGRGEKLFF.

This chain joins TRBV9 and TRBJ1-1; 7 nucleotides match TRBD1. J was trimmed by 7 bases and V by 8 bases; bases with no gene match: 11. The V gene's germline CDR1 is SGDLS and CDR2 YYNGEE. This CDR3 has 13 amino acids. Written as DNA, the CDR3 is TGTGCCAGTGGATCGGACAGGACAATTGAAGCTTTCTTT. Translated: CASGSDRTIEAFF.

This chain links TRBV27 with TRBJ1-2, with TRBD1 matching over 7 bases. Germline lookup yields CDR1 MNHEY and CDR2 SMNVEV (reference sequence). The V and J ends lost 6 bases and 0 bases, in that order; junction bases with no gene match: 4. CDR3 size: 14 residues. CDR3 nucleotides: TGTGCCAGCAGACAGACAGGGTCTAACTATGGCTACACCTTC. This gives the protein CASRQTGSNYGYTF.

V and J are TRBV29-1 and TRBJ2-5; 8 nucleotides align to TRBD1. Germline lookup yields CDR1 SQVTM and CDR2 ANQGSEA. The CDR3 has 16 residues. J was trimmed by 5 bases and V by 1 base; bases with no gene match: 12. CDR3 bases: TGCAGCGTTGAAGGGCCCAGGCAGGGGGCACGGGAGACCCAGTACTTC. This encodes CSVEGPRQGARETQYF. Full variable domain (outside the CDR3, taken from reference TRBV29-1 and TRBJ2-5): SAVISQKPSRDICQRGTSLTIQCQVDSQVTMMFWYRQQPGQSLTLIATANQGSEATYESGFVIDKFPISRPNLTFSTLTVSNMSPEDSSIYLCSVEGPRQGARETQYFGPGTRLLVL.

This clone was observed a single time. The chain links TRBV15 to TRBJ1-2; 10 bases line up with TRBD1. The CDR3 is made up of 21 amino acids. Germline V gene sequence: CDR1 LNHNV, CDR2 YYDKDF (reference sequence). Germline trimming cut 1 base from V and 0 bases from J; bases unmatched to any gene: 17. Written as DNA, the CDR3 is TGTGCCACCAGCAGAGGACGTTCGGGACAGGGGTCCTTTAATACTAACTATGGCTACACCTTC. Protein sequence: CATSRGRSGQGSFNTNYGYTF.

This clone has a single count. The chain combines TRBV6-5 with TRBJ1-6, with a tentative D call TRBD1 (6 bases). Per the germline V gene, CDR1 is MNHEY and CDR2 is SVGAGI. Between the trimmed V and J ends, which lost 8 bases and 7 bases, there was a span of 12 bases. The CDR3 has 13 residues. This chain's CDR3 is CASGRTANSPLHF. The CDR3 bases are TGTGCCAGCGGCAGGACAGCAAATTCACCCCTCCACTTT.

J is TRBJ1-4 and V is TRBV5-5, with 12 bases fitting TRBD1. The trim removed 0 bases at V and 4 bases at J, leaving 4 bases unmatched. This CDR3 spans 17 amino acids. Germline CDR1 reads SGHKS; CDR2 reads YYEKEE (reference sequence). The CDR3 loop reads CASSLAGQGAHNEKLFF. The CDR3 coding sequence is TGTGCCAGCAGCTTGGCGGGACAGGGGGCTCATAATGAAAAACTGTTTTTT.

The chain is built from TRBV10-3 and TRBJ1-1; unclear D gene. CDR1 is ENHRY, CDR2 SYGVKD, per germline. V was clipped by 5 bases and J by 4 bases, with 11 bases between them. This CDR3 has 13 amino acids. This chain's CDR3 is CAISSEGLTEAFF. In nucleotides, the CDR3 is TGTGCCATCAGTTCTGAGGGCCTCACTGAAGCTTTCTTT.

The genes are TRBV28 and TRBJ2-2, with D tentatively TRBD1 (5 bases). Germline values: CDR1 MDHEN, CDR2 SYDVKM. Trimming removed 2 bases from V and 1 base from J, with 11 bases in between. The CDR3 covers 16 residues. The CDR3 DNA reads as TGTGCCAGCAGTTTAAACAAGCAGGGGAACACCGGGGAGCTGTTTTTT. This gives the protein CASSLNKQGNTGELFF.

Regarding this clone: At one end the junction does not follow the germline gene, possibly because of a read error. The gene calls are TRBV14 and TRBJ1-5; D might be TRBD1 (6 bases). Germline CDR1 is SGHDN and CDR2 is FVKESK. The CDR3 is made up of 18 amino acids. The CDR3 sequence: CASSQVPRGLHSNQPQRF. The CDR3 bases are TGTGCCAGCAGCCAAGTTCCCAGGGGTCTCCATAGCAATCAGCCCCAGCGTTTT.

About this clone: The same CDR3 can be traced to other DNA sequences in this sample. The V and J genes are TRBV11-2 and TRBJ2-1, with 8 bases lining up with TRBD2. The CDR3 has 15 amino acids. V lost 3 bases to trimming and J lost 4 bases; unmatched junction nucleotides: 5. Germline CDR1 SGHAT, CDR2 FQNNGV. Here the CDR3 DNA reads TGTGCCAGCAGCTTTCTTGCGGGGGGATACAATGAGCAGTTCTTC. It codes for CASSFLAGGYNEQFF.

The CDR3 DNA follows: TGTGCCAGCAGCGGTACAGGGGGCGATGGGGATGAGCAGTTCTTC. This gives the protein CASSGTGGDGDEQFF. The chain links TRBV9 to TRBJ2-1; TRBD1 agrees at 9 bases. There are 15 residues in the CDR3. CDR1 and CDR2 from the germline V gene are SGDLS and YYNGEE. The ends lost 3 bases at V and 8 bases at J; junction bases unmatched: 9.

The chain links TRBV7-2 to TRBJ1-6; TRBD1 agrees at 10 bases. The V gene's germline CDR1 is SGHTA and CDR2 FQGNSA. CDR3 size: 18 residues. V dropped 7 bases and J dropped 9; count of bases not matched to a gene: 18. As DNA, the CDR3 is TGTGCCAGCATGATAAGGCGGGACAGGGGCGCAGGAAGTTCACCCCTCCACTTT. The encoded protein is CASMIRRDRGAGSSPLHF.

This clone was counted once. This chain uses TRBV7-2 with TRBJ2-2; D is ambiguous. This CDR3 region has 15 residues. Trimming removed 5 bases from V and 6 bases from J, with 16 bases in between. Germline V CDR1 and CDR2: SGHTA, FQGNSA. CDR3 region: CASSKEAYFSGELFF. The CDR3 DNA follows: TGTGCCAGCAGCAAAGAAGCCTACTTCTCCGGGGAGCTGTTTTTT.

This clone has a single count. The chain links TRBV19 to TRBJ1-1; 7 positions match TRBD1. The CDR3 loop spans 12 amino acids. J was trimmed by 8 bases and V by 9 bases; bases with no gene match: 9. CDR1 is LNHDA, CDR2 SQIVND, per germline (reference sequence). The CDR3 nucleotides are TGTGCCAGCCGAAGAGGGGGCTTGGAAGCTTTCTTT. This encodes CASRRGGLEAFF.

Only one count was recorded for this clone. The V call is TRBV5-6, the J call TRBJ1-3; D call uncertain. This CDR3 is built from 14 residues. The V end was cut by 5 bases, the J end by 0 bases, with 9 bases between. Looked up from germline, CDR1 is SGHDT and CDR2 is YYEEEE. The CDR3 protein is CASRQLSSGNTIYF. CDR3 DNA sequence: TGTGCCAGCAGACAGTTGAGCTCTGGAAACACCATATATTTT.

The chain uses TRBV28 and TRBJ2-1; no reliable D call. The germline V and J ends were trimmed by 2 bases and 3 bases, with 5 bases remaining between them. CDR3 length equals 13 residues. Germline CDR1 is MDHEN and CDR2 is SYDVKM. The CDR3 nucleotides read TGTGCCAGCAGTTTAGTTCTCTACAATGAGCAGTTCTTC. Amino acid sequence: CASSLVLYNEQFF.